The present T cell receptor beta chain was sequenced within a study of prognosis after radiotherapy for stage I lung cancer. Whole-study context: Among the enrolled patients, fourteen had newly diagnosed primary stage I lung tumors, while about 5 had oligometastatic NSCLC following surgical resection of the primary tumor.

In this sample, this clonotype turned up once. With a much larger clone just one base away, this may be a read error. Using two-round multiplex PCR, the authors amplified TCR beta CDR3 from genomic DNA. The first PCR round targeted every TRBV and TRBJ gene with specific primers. There were universal primers used in the second PCR round. TCRdb called the multiplex PCR reads again in MiXCR, with one record for every CDR3 protein. Of approximately 14,000 distinct CDR3 sequences in the sample, about half were seen once. The J segment lost 2 bases and the V segment lost 3 bases, leaving 9 bases of the junction unmatched. CDR3 length: 16 residues. Germline-derived CDR1 and CDR2 are SGDLS and YYNGEE.

The V and J genes are TRBV9 and TRBJ2-3, with TRBD2 identical over 7 bases. Sequences were derived from PBMCs, sampled before or after stereotactic body radiation therapy (not recorded which). The TCR comes from a donor aged 50 or older with non-small cell lung cancer. CDR3 protein: CASSAGGTTLTDTQYF. CDR3 nucleotides: TGTGCCAGCAGCGCTGGGGGGACTACTCTCACAGATACGCAGTATTTT.